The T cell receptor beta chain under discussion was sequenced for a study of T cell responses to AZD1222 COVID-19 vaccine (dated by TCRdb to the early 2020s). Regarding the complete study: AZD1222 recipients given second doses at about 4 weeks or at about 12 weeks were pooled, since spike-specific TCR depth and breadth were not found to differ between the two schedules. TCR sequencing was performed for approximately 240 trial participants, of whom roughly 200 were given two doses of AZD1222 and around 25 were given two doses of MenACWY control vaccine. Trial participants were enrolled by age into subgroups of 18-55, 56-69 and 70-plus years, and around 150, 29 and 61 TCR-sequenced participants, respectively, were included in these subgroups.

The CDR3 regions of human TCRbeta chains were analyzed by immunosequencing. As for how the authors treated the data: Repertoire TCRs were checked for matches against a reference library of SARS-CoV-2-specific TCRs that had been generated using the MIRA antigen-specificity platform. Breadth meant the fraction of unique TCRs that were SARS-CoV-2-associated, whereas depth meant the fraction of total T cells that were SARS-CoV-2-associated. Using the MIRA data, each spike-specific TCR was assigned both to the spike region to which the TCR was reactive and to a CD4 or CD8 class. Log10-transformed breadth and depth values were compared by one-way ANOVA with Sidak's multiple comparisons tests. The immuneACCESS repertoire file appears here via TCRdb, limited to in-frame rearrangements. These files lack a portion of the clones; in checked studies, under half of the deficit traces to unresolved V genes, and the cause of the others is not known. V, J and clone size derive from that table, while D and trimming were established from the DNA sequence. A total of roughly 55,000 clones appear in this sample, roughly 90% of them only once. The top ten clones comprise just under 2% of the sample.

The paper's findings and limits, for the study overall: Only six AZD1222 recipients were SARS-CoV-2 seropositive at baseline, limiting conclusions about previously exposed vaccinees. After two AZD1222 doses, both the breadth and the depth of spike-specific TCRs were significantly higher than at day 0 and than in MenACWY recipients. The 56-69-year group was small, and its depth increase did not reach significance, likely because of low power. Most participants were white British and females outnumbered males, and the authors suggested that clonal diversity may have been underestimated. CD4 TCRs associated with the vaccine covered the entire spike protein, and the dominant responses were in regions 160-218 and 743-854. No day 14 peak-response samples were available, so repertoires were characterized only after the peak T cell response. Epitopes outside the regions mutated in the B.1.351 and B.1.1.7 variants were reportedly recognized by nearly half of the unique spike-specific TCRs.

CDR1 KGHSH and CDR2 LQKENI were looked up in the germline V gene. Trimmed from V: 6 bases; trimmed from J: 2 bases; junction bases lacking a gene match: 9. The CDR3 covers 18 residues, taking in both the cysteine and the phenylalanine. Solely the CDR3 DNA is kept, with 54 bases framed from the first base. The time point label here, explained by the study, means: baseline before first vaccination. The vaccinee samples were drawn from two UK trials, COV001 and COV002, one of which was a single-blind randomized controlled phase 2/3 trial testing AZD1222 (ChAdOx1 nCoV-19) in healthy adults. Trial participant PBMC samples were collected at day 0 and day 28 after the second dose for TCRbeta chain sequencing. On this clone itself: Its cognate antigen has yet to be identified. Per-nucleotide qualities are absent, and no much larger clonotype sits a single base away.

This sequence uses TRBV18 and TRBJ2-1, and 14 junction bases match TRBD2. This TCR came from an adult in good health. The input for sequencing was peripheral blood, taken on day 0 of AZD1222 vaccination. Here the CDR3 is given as CASSPGLAGVEAYNEQFF. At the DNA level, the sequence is TGTGCCAGCTCTCCGGGACTAGCGGGAGTCGAGGCCTACAATGAGCAGTTCTTC.